What follows is one T cell receptor beta chain and its context. No antigen is known for it. Method: immunoSEQ multiplex PCR; TCRdb's copy keeps in-frame clones and lacks some. This table holds about 16,000 clones, 81% found once. This entry is derived from a study of ipilimumab plus nivolumab after autologous stem cell transplantation. The overall study: Patients received a median of about five ipilimumab and roughly 8 nivolumab doses. DLBCL patients had primary refractory or relapsed disease. Study results and limitations: The authors say TCR, Treg and microbiome findings warrant further study.

Checkpoint therapy with ipilimumab 1 mg/kg began 14 to 28 days after transplant. This CDR3 is built from 13 residues. Trimming pared 2 bases from V and 5 bases from J, leaving 9 bases between. The germline V gene has CDR1 MNHEY and CDR2 SVGAGI. This chain connects TRBV6-5 to TRBJ1-1; D not certain. This sample comprised PBMCs, obtained in a trial of ipilimumab plus nivolumab as post-transplant consolidation. The origin of this receptor is a male donor with diffuse large B-cell lymphoma. The CDR3: CASSYLPGTEAFF. The CDR3 bases are TGTGCCAGCAGTTACCTTCCGGGAACTGAAGCTTTCTTT.